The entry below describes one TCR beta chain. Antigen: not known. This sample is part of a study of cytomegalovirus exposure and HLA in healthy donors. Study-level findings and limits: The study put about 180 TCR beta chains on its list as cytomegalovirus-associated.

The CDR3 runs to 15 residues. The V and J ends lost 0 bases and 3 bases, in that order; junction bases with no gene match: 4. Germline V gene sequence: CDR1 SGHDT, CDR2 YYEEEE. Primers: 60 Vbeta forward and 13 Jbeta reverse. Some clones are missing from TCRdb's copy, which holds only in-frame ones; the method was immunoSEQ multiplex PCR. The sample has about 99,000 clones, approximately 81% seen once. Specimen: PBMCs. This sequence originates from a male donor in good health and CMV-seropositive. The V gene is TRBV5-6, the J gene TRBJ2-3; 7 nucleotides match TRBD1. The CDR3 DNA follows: TGTGCCAGCAGCTTGGGACAGGGAAGGACAGATACGCAGTATTTT. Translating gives CASSLGQGRTDTQYF.